A selection of T cell receptor beta chains follows, all from one sample in a study of blood T cells in healthy people across ages. TCRdb independently ran MiXCR on the 5' RACE reads; one entry per CDR3 protein. The repertoire holds some 800,000 distinct CDR3 sequences, with around a quarter as singletons. This sample was also put to use in a study of T cells of mothers and their children.

Material: blood. The receptors were sampled from a boy younger than 18 in good health. CDR3s include the opening cysteine and the closing phenylalanine or tryptophan. D genes are given only for firm matches. Clone size is shown for a subset of rows, as once, few, many or a class of expanded clone.

V,J,size,D,CDR3,DNA
TRBV28,TRBJ2-2,few,TRBD2,CASREGRTGELFF,TGTGCCAGCCGGGAGGGTCGCACCGGGGAGCTGTTTTTT
TRBV20-1,TRBJ2-3,-,TRBD1,CSAIRQGFNTDTQYF,TGCAGTGCTATAAGACAGGGATTTAACACAGATACGCAGTATTTT
TRBV6-1,TRBJ2-2,-,-,CASSEGRNTGELFF,TGTGCCAGCAGTGAGGGGAGGAACACCGGGGAGCTGTTTTTT
TRBV7-2,TRBJ1-3,-,TRBD1,CASGSRQGRNTIYF,TGTGCCAGCGGCTCACGACAGGGTCGAAACACCATATATTTT
TRBV12-3/TRBV12-4,TRBJ2-6,few,-,CASSSARVSGANVLTF,TGTGCCAGCAGTTCGGCTCGGGTTTCTGGGGCCAACGTCCTGACTTTC
TRBV7-9,TRBJ1-2,many,TRBD1,CASSPDRAYGYTF,TGTGCCAGCAGTCCGGACAGGGCCTATGGCTACACCTTC
TRBV3-1,TRBJ2-5,-,TRBD1,CASSTNRGQYF,TGTGCCAGCAGCACTAACAGGGGGCAGTACTTC
TRBV29-1,TRBJ2-3,-,TRBD2,CSVRLAGEAPDTQYF,TGCAGCGTCCGACTAGCGGGAGAGGCACCAGATACGCAGTATTTT
TRBV24-1,TRBJ2-1,-,TRBD1,CATSDLGQAPYNEQFF,TGTGCCACCAGTGATTTGGGACAGGCCCCCTACAATGAGCAGTTCTTC
TRBV11-2,TRBJ1-1,few,-,CASAKRRGWTNTEAFF,TGTGCCAGCGCCAAGAGGAGGGGGTGGACGAACACTGAAGCTTTCTTT
TRBV6-2/TRBV6-3,TRBJ1-5,few,-,CASSLSDSTLGAQHF,TGTGCCAGCAGTCTTTCGGACAGCACCCTGGGGGCCCAGCATTTT
TRBV9,TRBJ2-5,-,TRBD2,CASSVRAAGGPDRTAEETQYF,TGTGCCAGCAGCGTACGAGCAGCGGGGGGGCCCGACCGCACCGCAGAAGAGACCCAGTACTTC
TRBV12-5,TRBJ2-1,-,-,CASVAVLGYDEQFF,TGTGCTAGCGTTGCAGTATTAGGGTACGATGAGCAGTTCTTC
TRBV20-1,TRBJ2-7,few,-,CSAGRDPLTYF,TGCAGTGCTGGCCGGGACCCCTTAACGTACTTC
TRBV12-3/TRBV12-4,TRBJ1-4,-,-,CASSSTENEKLFF,TGTGCCAGCAGTTCGACTGAGAATGAAAAACTGTTTTTT
TRBV12-3/TRBV12-4,TRBJ2-7,few,TRBD1,CASSLSQGAGEQYF,TGTGCCAGCAGTTTATCGCAGGGGGCGGGCGAGCAGTACTTC
TRBV5-1,TRBJ2-1,-,TRBD2,CASSPGLAGGPNEQFF,TGCGCCAGCAGCCCGGGACTAGCGGGAGGGCCCAATGAGCAGTTCTTC
TRBV4-2,TRBJ2-3,-,TRBD2,CASSRAGGSDTQYF,TGTGCCAGCAGCCGGGCGGGAGGTTCAGATACGCAGTATTTT
TRBV7-9,TRBJ1-5,few,TRBD1,CASSLGGQGSQPQHF,TGTGCCAGCAGCCTGGGTGGACAGGGCAGTCAGCCCCAGCATTTT
TRBV11-2,TRBJ2-2,-,TRBD1,CASRDRDRATGELFF,TGTGCCAGCAGGGACCGGGACAGGGCGACCGGGGAGCTGTTTTTT
TRBV13,TRBJ2-7,few,TRBD1,CASSAGTGGKKSYEQYF,TGTGCCAGCAGCGCAGGGACAGGGGGTAAGAAATCCTACGAGCAGTACTTC
TRBV28,TRBJ2-5,-,TRBD1,CASSQSFPGQGGETQYF,TGTGCCAGCAGCCAATCCTTTCCGGGACAGGGAGGGGAGACCCAGTACTTC
TRBV20-1,TRBJ1-2,few,-,CSARDTRGGKGYTF,TGCAGTGCTAGAGATACGCGCGGGGGAAAAGGCTACACCTTC
TRBV29-1,TRBJ2-3,many,TRBD1,CSVEGLGQGGADTQYF,TGCAGCGTTGAAGGGCTGGGACAGGGTGGTGCAGATACGCAGTATTTT